These T cell receptor beta chains were read from a single sample in a study of cytomegalovirus exposure and HLA in healthy donors. The method was immunoSEQ multiplex PCR; TCRdb's version includes in-frame clones alone and lacks a portion of them. Found here are approximately 170,000 clones, 80% of them singletons; the top ten hold roughly 4.8%. Sequencing was performed on PBMCs. These receptors all stem from a woman aged 50 to 65 in good health and CMV-seropositive. Both conserved end residues are part of each CDR3. Each record gives: clone size, J gene, V gene, D gene, CDR3 protein, CDR3 DNA. A D gene is named only where the DNA matches it firmly. Clone sizes are given selectively: once, few, many, or a class where the clone is expanded.

size: -; J: TRBJ2-7; V: TRBV5-1; D: -; CDR3: CASSLAGSYEQYF; DNA: TGCGCCAGCAGCTTGGCTGGGAGCTACGAGCAGTACTTC
size: -; J: TRBJ1-1; V: TRBV2; D: -; CDR3: CASSELRVMNTEAFF; DNA: TGTGCCAGCAGCGAACTCCGGGTCATGAACACTGAAGCTTTCTTT
size: -; J: TRBJ1-2; V: TRBV6-5; D: TRBD1; CDR3: CASSYTRGQEYGYTF; DNA: TGTGCCAGCAGTTACACTCGGGGACAGGAGTATGGCTACACCTTC
size: once; J: TRBJ2-7; V: TRBV5-4; D: -; CDR3: CASSSGGDFYEQYF; DNA: TGTGCCAGCAGCTCCGGAGGGGATTTCTACGAGCAGTACTTC
size: -; J: TRBJ1-4; V: TRBV19; D: TRBD1; CDR3: CASSTHRGGNEKLFF; DNA: TGTGCCAGTAGTACCCACAGGGGAGGTAATGAAAAACTGTTTTTT
size: -; J: TRBJ2-7; V: TRBV7-2; D: TRBD2; CDR3: CASSDPGLALYEQYF; DNA: TGTGCCAGCAGCGACCCGGGACTAGCCCTCTACGAGCAGTACTTC
size: -; J: TRBJ2-1; V: TRBV4-3; D: TRBD1; CDR3: CASSQVPGQGGNEQFF; DNA: TGCGCCAGCAGCCAGGTTCCGGGACAGGGGGGCAATGAGCAGTTCTTC
size: -; J: TRBJ2-6; V: TRBV5-8; D: -; CDR3: CASSFRRGSGGANVLTF; DNA: TGTGCCAGCAGCTTTCGCCGGGGTTCAGGTGGGGCCAACGTCCTGACTTTC
size: once; J: TRBJ2-7; V: TRBV5-1; D: -; CDR3: CASSLNEVDEQYF; DNA: TGCGCCAGCAGCTTGAATGAGGTCGACGAGCAGTACTTC
size: -; J: TRBJ1-4; V: TRBV5-1; D: -; CDR3: CASSLESDENEKLFF; DNA: TGCGCCAGCAGCTTGGAAAGCGACGAAAATGAAAAACTGTTTTTT
size: -; J: TRBJ2-5; V: TRBV21-1; D: -; CDR3: CASSKETWETQYF; DNA: TGTGCCAGCAGCAAAGAGACATGGGAGACCCAGTACTTC
size: -; J: TRBJ2-5; V: TRBV4-3; D: -; CDR3: CASSQGYRVQETQYF; DNA: TGCGCCAGCAGCCAAGGATACAGGGTCCAAGAGACCCAGTACTTC
size: -; J: TRBJ2-1; V: TRBV9; D: -; CDR3: CASSGRPDAYNEQFF; DNA: TGTGCCAGCAGCGGGAGGCCTGATGCCTACAATGAGCAGTTCTTC
size: -; J: TRBJ1-5; V: TRBV6-6; D: -; CDR3: CASSLQGPNQPQHF; DNA: TGTGCCAGCAGCCTACAGGGTCCCAATCAGCCCCAGCATTTT
size: few; J: TRBJ1-2; V: TRBV7-9; D: TRBD1; CDR3: CASSSSGTGSGYTF; DNA: TGTGCCAGCAGCTCCTCCGGGACAGGTTCCGGCTACACCTTC
size: -; J: TRBJ1-2; V: TRBV28; D: TRBD1; CDR3: CASSLPGGNYGYTF; DNA: TGTGCCAGCAGTTTGCCAGGGGGAAATTATGGCTACACCTTC
size: -; J: TRBJ2-7; V: TRBV11-2; D: TRBD1; CDR3: CASSSGQGPSEQYF; DNA: TGTGCCAGCAGCTCCGGACAGGGACCAAGTGAGCAGTACTTC
size: -; J: TRBJ1-2; V: TRBV6-1; D: -; CDR3: CASSERNYGYTF; DNA: TGTGCCAGCAGTGAACGGAACTATGGCTACACCTTC
size: -; J: TRBJ2-7; V: TRBV25-1; D: -; CDR3: CASSEIYRSGEQYF; DNA: TGTGCCAGCAGTGAAATATACAGGTCGGGCGAGCAGTACTTC
size: once; J: TRBJ1-6; V: TRBV4-1; D: TRBD1; CDR3: CASSRQVTGHSPLHF; DNA: TGCGCCAGCAGCCGCCAGGTGACAGGGCATTCACCCCTCCACTTT
size: -; J: TRBJ1-1; V: TRBV27; D: TRBD1; CDR3: CASSLHRGMTEAFF; DNA: TGTGCCAGCAGTTTACACAGGGGCATGACTGAAGCTTTCTTT
size: -; J: TRBJ1-2; V: TRBV10-3; D: TRBD1; CDR3: CAISDQDRGLGYTF; DNA: TGTGCCATCAGTGACCAGGACAGGGGGCTTGGCTACACCTTC
size: few; J: TRBJ1-2; V: TRBV29-1; D: TRBD1; CDR3: CSVGTGGNYGYTF; DNA: TGCAGCGTGGGGACAGGGGGCAACTATGGCTACACCTTC
size: -; J: TRBJ2-5; V: TRBV2; D: TRBD2; CDR3: CASSETRASGRGLRETQYF; DNA: TGTGCCAGCAGTGAAACCCGGGCTAGCGGGAGAGGTCTGCGGGAGACCCAGTACTTC
size: -; J: TRBJ1-6; V: TRBV7-2; D: -; CDR3: CASSLAGVGNSPLHF; DNA: TGTGCCAGCAGCTTAGCAGGGGTGGGGAATTCACCCCTCCACTTT
size: -; J: TRBJ1-5; V: TRBV27; D: TRBD1; CDR3: CASSPIFVTGVFDQPQHF; DNA: TGTGCCAGCAGTCCCATTTTCGTCACAGGGGTGTTCGATCAGCCCCAGCATTTT
size: -; J: TRBJ2-7; V: TRBV6-5; D: TRBD1; CDR3: CASSPRTGGGYEQYF; DNA: TGTGCCAGCAGTCCCCGGACAGGGGGCGGCTACGAGCAGTACTTC
size: -; J: TRBJ2-1; V: TRBV4-3; D: TRBD2; CDR3: CASSQDPALAGNEQFF; DNA: TGCGCCAGCAGCCAAGATCCCGCGCTAGCGGGCAATGAGCAGTTCTTC
size: -; J: TRBJ1-1; V: TRBV4-1; D: -; CDR3: CASTNQFATGLNTEAFF; DNA: TGCGCCAGCACCAATCAGTTCGCAACAGGGCTGAACACTGAAGCTTTCTTT
size: -; J: TRBJ2-2; V: TRBV27; D: TRBD2; CDR3: CASSSYWTSGSAGELFF; DNA: TGTGCCAGCAGTTCTTATTGGACTAGCGGGTCGGCCGGGGAGCTGTTTTTT
size: -; J: TRBJ2-7; V: TRBV15; D: TRBD2; CDR3: CATSRGGGLDYEQYF; DNA: TGTGCCACCAGCAGAGGGGGGGGTCTGGACTACGAGCAGTACTTC
size: -; J: TRBJ2-1; V: TRBV19; D: TRBD2; CDR3: CASSISSGRTRDEQFF; DNA: TGTGCCAGTAGTATCTCTAGCGGGAGAACACGGGACGAGCAGTTCTTC
size: -; J: TRBJ2-5; V: TRBV5-1; D: TRBD1; CDR3: CASSSYRGSQETQYF; DNA: TGCGCCAGCAGCTCCTACAGGGGATCACAAGAGACCCAGTACTTC
size: -; J: TRBJ2-5; V: TRBV2; D: -; CDR3: CASTPQETQYF; DNA: TGTGCCAGCACCCCACAGGAGACCCAGTACTTC
size: few; J: TRBJ2-5; V: TRBV11-2; D: TRBD1; CDR3: CASSLRPGGEETQYF; DNA: TGTGCCAGCAGCTTAAGGCCAGGGGGCGAGGAGACCCAGTACTTC
size: -; J: TRBJ2-2; V: TRBV7-8; D: TRBD2; CDR3: CASSSSGLAGTGELFF; DNA: TGTGCCAGCAGCTCCTCGGGACTAGCGGGCACCGGGGAGCTGTTTTTT
size: few; J: TRBJ1-4; V: TRBV29-1; D: -; CDR3: CSFRPLGGEKLFF; DNA: TGCAGCTTCAGACCCCTTGGCGGGGAAAAACTGTTTTTT
size: -; J: TRBJ1-6; V: TRBV2; D: -; CDR3: CASSDSGDRNSPLHF; DNA: TGTGCCAGCAGTGACTCAGGGGATAGGAATTCACCCCTCCACTTT
size: -; J: TRBJ2-2; V: TRBV11-3; D: TRBD1; CDR3: CASSPRTGGGGELFF; DNA: TGTGCCAGCAGCCCGCGGACAGGGGGCGGCGGGGAGCTGTTTTTT
size: -; J: TRBJ2-7; V: TRBV27; D: TRBD1; CDR3: CASRSRTGGAGRDNEQYF; DNA: TGTGCCAGCAGGAGTCGGACAGGGGGCGCCGGGAGAGATAACGAGCAGTACTTC
size: -; J: TRBJ2-5; V: TRBV7-3; D: TRBD2; CDR3: CASKELVAGGPETQYF; DNA: TGTGCCAGCAAGGAATTAGTCGCGGGGGGGCCCGAGACCCAGTACTTC
size: -; J: TRBJ2-6; V: TRBV11-1; D: -; CDR3: CASSLFSYSGANVLTF; DNA: TGTGCCAGCAGCTTATTCTCTTACTCTGGGGCCAACGTCCTGACTTTC
size: -; J: TRBJ1-2; V: TRBV7-9; D: -; CDR3: CASSLGIGGRGGYTF; DNA: TGTGCCAGCAGCTTAGGAATAGGGGGAAGAGGTGGCTACACCTTC
size: once; J: TRBJ2-7; V: TRBV2; D: -; CDR3: CASILGRGYEQYF; DNA: TGTGCCAGCATCTTGGGCAGGGGTTACGAGCAGTACTTC
size: -; J: TRBJ2-2; V: TRBV30; D: TRBD2; CDR3: CTWSGLANTGELFF; DNA: TGTACCTGGAGTGGACTAGCGAACACCGGGGAGCTGTTTTTT
size: -; J: TRBJ2-2; V: TRBV4-2; D: TRBD2; CDR3: CASSQEGGRLNTGELFF; DNA: TGTGCCAGCAGCCAAGAGGGAGGGAGGCTGAACACCGGGGAGCTGTTTTTT
size: -; J: TRBJ2-5; V: TRBV29-1; D: TRBD1; CDR3: CSVGRDRGGETQYF; DNA: TGCAGCGTTGGCCGGGACAGGGGGGGAGAGACCCAGTACTTC
size: -; J: TRBJ1-2; V: TRBV7-9; D: -; CDR3: CASKPQSLESGYTF; DNA: TGTGCCAGCAAACCCCAGAGCCTAGAATCGGGCTACACCTTC
size: -; J: TRBJ2-4; V: TRBV5-6; D: -; CDR3: CASSFTGSRNIQYF; DNA: TGTGCCAGCAGCTTTACAGGGTCGAGAAACATTCAGTACTTC
size: few; J: TRBJ1-3; V: TRBV18; D: TRBD1; CDR3: CASSPTTGPSGNTIYF; DNA: TGTGCCAGCTCACCAACGACAGGGCCTTCTGGAAACACCATATATTTT
size: -; J: TRBJ1-1; V: TRBV18; D: TRBD1; CDR3: CASSPRAAGGAGTEAFF; DNA: TGTGCCAGCTCACCGAGGGCCGCAGGGGGCGCAGGCACTGAAGCTTTCTTT
size: -; J: TRBJ2-1; V: TRBV18; D: TRBD2; CDR3: CASSPGTSGYNEQFF; DNA: TGTGCCAGCTCACCCGGGACTAGCGGCTACAATGAGCAGTTCTTC
size: -; J: TRBJ2-5; V: TRBV5-5; D: TRBD2; CDR3: CASSLAGTSGETQYF; DNA: TGTGCCAGCAGCTTGGCCGGGACTAGCGGGGAGACCCAGTACTTC
size: few; J: TRBJ2-1; V: TRBV7-9; D: TRBD1; CDR3: CSSSPTGGSYNEQFF; DNA: TGTTCCAGCAGCCCAACAGGGGGCTCCTACAATGAGCAGTTCTTC
size: once; J: TRBJ2-1; V: TRBV11-2; D: TRBD2; CDR3: CASSLRSGLALIYNEQFF; DNA: TGTGCCAGCAGCCTCCGATCGGGACTAGCCTTAATATACAATGAGCAGTTCTTC
size: -; J: TRBJ2-5; V: TRBV7-3; D: -; CDR3: CASSPSHEETQYF; DNA: TGTGCCAGCAGCCCTTCTCATGAGGAGACCCAGTACTTC
size: -; J: TRBJ2-7; V: TRBV6-5; D: TRBD2; CDR3: CASSSQGLANYEQYF; DNA: TGTGCCAGCAGTTCTCAGGGACTAGCCAACTACGAGCAGTACTTC
size: -; J: TRBJ1-1; V: TRBV4-3; D: -; CDR3: CASSPGRVGVNTEAFF; DNA: TGCGCCAGCAGCCCAGGCAGGGTAGGTGTGAACACTGAAGCTTTCTTT